A selection of T cell receptor beta chains follows, all from one sample in a study of a mutant IDH1 vaccine in newly diagnosed glioma. The table came from immunoSEQ multiplex PCR; TCRdb's copy has only in-frame clones and leaves some out. Of roughly 40,000 clones listed, approximately 85% were seen once; the top ten hold about 1.5%. These receptors have no known antigen. Sample: PBMCs, taken from a glioma patient whose treatment included an IDH1 peptide vaccine. The source of these receptors is a man aged 40-49 years with glioma. CDR3s include the opening cysteine and the closing phenylalanine or tryptophan. A D gene is named only where the DNA matches it firmly. The size of a clone is reported for some rows only, either as once, few or many, or as a class for expanded clones.

14	TRBD1	TRBV6-1	.	TRBJ1-2	CASSGRGRDYGYTF	TGTGCCAGCAGTGGTAGGGGGCGAGACTATGGCTACACCTTC
15	TRBD1	TRBV7-9	.	TRBJ1-5	CASSGDRVSNQPQHF	TGTGCCAGCAGCGGGGACAGGGTGAGCAATCAGCCCCAGCATTTT
15	TRBD2	TRBV10-3	.	TRBJ2-7	CAIRETLAGIYEQYF	TGTGCCATCAGGGAAACGCTAGCGGGAATCTACGAGCAGTACTTC
13	.	TRBV7-3	.	TRBJ1-5	CASSLGQGQPQHF	TGTGCCAGCAGCTTAGGGCAGGGTCAGCCCCAGCATTTT
13	TRBD2	TRBV28	.	TRBJ2-7	CASNRGGPGEQYF	TGTGCCAGCAATAGGGGAGGGCCGGGTGAGCAGTACTTC
15	TRBD2	TRBV9	.	TRBJ2-5	CASSRGGVVSETQYF	TGTGCCAGCAGCCGGGGGGGAGTTGTCTCCGAGACCCAGTACTTC
14	TRBD1	TRBV19	.	TRBJ1-1	CASRPGQGNTEAFF	TGTGCCAGTAGGCCGGGACAGGGAAACACTGAAGCTTTCTTT
13	.	TRBV7-2	.	TRBJ2-2	CASSPDSHGELFF	TGTGCCAGCAGCCCGGACAGCCACGGGGAGCTGTTTTTT
16	.	TRBV28	.	TRBJ1-1	CASSLEVRLGRTEAFF	TGTGCCAGCAGTTTAGAAGTACGGTTGGGTCGGACTGAAGCTTTCTTT
13	.	TRBV7-9	.	TRBJ2-1	CASSPNIYNEQFF	TGTGCCAGCAGCCCCAATATCTACAATGAGCAGTTCTTC
14	.	TRBV5-6	.	TRBJ2-2	CASSLVQSTGELFF	TGTGCCAGCAGCTTGGTACAGAGTACCGGGGAGCTGTTTTTT
13	.	TRBV7-9	.	TRBJ2-5	CASSSSGGETQYF	TGTGCCAGCAGCTCATCAGGGGGGGAGACCCAGTACTTC
15	TRBD2	TRBV7-2	.	TRBJ2-5	CASSLLGGSVQTQYF	TGTGCCAGCAGCTTACTCGGCGGGAGCGTACAGACCCAGTACTTC
14	.	TRBV5-1	once	TRBJ2-7	CASSLVSGPGEQYF	TGCGCCAGCAGCTTGGTTTCAGGTCCTGGGGAGCAGTACTTC
15	TRBD2	TRBV5-6	.	TRBJ2-7	CASSTGLAGGPEQYF	TGTGCCAGCAGCACCGGACTAGCGGGAGGGCCCGAGCAGTACTTC
18	TRBD2	TRBV5-5	.	TRBJ2-2	CASSFEPGLGLNTGELFF	TGTGCCAGCAGCTTTGAACCGGGACTAGGGTTGAACACCGGGGAGCTGTTTTTT
20	TRBD2	TRBV19	.	TRBJ2-1	CASSIGATSGRNRAYNEQFF	TGTGCCAGTAGTATAGGAGCCACTAGCGGGAGGAACCGAGCCTACAATGAGCAGTTCTTC
13	.	TRBV6-5	.	TRBJ1-5	CASTPRGNQPQHF	TGTGCCAGCACCCCCCGGGGCAATCAGCCCCAGCATTTT
16	.	TRBV6-5	.	TRBJ2-5	CASSYSMSGVLETQYF	TGTGCCAGCAGTTACTCGATGTCAGGGGTTTTAGAGACCCAGTACTTC
13	.	TRBV7-2	once	TRBJ2-7	CASSQINHVQQYF	TGTGCCAGCAGCCAAATCAATCACGTCCAGCAGTACTTC
14	TRBD2	TRBV2	.	TRBJ2-3	CASSVKVAGVTQYF	TGTGCCAGCAGTGTAAAGGTAGCGGGCGTTACGCAGTATTTT
15	.	TRBV19	once	TRBJ1-2	CASSIQTGPNYGYTF	TGTGCCAGTAGTATACAGACAGGACCTAACTATGGCTACACCTTC
14	.	TRBV7-9	.	TRBJ1-2	CASSSQHVTYGYTF	TGTGCCAGCAGTTCACAACACGTAACCTATGGCTACACCTTC
14	TRBD1	TRBV29-1	few	TRBJ1-1	CSVEDRQGAPEAFF	TGCAGCGTTGAAGATCGACAGGGGGCCCCTGAAGCTTTCTTT
15	.	TRBV4-1	.	TRBJ1-2	CASSQESQRDYGYTF	TGCGCCAGCAGCCAAGAAAGTCAGCGCGACTATGGCTACACCTTC
15	.	TRBV5-6	.	TRBJ1-5	CASSLGIGSDQPQHF	TGTGCCAGCAGCTTGGGGATTGGGAGTGACCAGCCCCAGCATTTT
13	.	TRBV2	.	TRBJ1-1	CASSGQVNTEAFF	TGTGCCAGCAGTGGCCAAGTGAACACTGAAGCTTTCTTT
13	.	TRBV5-1	once	TRBJ2-3	CASSSYSTDTQYF	TGCGCCAGCAGCTCCTACAGCACAGATACGCAGTATTTT
16	TRBD1	TRBV10-1	.	TRBJ1-4	CASSPQGGGEREKLFF	TGCGCCAGCAGTCCACAGGGGGGAGGAGAGCGAGAAAAACTGTTTTTT
17	TRBD2	TRBV9	.	TRBJ2-3	CASSEQGLAGVVDTQYF	TGTGCCAGCAGCGAGCAGGGACTAGCGGGAGTGGTAGATACGCAGTATTTT
13	.	TRBV14	.	TRBJ2-7	CASSQTESYEQYF	TGTGCCAGCAGCCAGACCGAATCCTACGAGCAGTACTTC
14	.	TRBV6-4	once	TRBJ2-2	CASSDLQNTGELFF	TGTGCCAGCAGTGACTTACAGAACACCGGGGAGCTGTTTTTT
17	TRBD1	TRBV5-1	.	TRBJ1-5	CASSLAPQGNSNQPQHF	TGCGCCAGCAGCTTGGCCCCACAGGGGAATAGCAATCAGCCCCAGCATTTT
16	.	TRBV19	.	TRBJ2-2	CASSNGPPANTGELFF	TGTGCCAGTAGTAACGGACCCCCCGCGAACACCGGGGAGCTGTTTTTT
15	TRBD2	TRBV4-3	.	TRBJ2-3	CASSQGAGVGDTQYF	TGCGCCAGCAGCCAAGGGGCGGGAGTTGGAGATACGCAGTATTTT
16	.	TRBV5-1	.	TRBJ2-1	CASSLAEAGYHNEQFF	TGCGCCAGCAGCTTGGCAGAGGCGGGATATCACAATGAGCAGTTCTTC
15	.	TRBV5-1	.	TRBJ1-2	CASSLAAGQQGGYTF	TGCGCCAGCAGCTTGGCCGCAGGGCAGCAGGGTGGCTACACCTTC
11	.	TRBV18	.	TRBJ1-1	CASSPGAEAFF	TGTGCCAGCTCTCCAGGGGCCGAAGCTTTCTTT
14	.	TRBV14	.	TRBJ2-4	CASSQGLVRNIQYF	TGTGCCAGCAGCCAAGGACTAGTTAGGAACATTCAGTACTTC
14	TRBD2	TRBV10-2	.	TRBJ2-2	CASRGDYLAGELFF	TGCGCCAGCAGGGGGGACTATCTCGCCGGGGAGCTGTTTTTT
13	.	TRBV28	.	TRBJ1-1	CASLGRPNTEAFF	TGTGCCTCACTGGGACGGCCGAACACTGAAGCTTTCTTT